This T cell receptor beta chain came from a study of early T cells in non-severe SARS-CoV-2 infection. The overall study: Sequencing used unsorted whole-blood bulk RNA, so chains lack pairing.

General study points: Private and CD4 specificities were missed by VDJdb matching, which favored anti-spike CD8 responses.

CDR3 length: 14 amino acids. Germline CDR1 is SGHTA and CDR2 is FQGTGA. V was shortened by 3 bases and J by 2 bases, with 11 bases between the two germline ends. Separate cDNA molecules each had unique molecular identifiers attached to them. TCRdb passed the 5' RACE reads through MiXCR, listing each CDR3 protein once. Of about 50,000 distinct CDR3 sequences listed, roughly 5% were seen once; the top ten hold under 5.5%. This clonotype was detected many times. Its antigen is still unknown. The TCR was taken from an adult who was a healthcare worker with PCR-confirmed SARS-CoV-2 infection or an uninfected control (not recorded which). The V gene is TRBV7-3, the J gene TRBJ2-7; D uncertain. The material was whole blood, obtained at baseline. The CDR3 sequence: CASSLGSSPYEQYF. DNA for the CDR3: TGTGCCAGCAGCTTGGGGTCATCTCCCTACGAGCAGTACTTC.